The 24 T cell receptor beta chains given below trace back to one sample, sequenced in a study of T-cell reconstitution after alpha-beta-depleted transplantation in children. Construction of the TCRbeta library involved unique molecular identifiers. TCRdb reprocessed the PCR reads via MiXCR and lists one record per CDR3 protein. The profile shows about 91,000 distinct CDR3 sequences, roughly 8.8% of them singletons. The source material was PBMCs from the stem cell graft donor, sampled from the stem cell graft. The origin of the receptors is a human donor who donated a stem cell graft to a child with congenital amegakaryocytic thrombocytopenia.

This chain uses TRBV5-4 with TRBJ2-1; D is possibly TRBD2 (6 bases). The V gene's germline CDR1 is SGHNT and CDR2 YYREEE (reference sequence). V lost 4 bases and J lost 10, with 18 bases in between. CDR3 length: 14 residues. CDR3 sequence: CASSPPGVKREQFF. The CDR3 DNA reads TGTGCCAGCAGCCCCCCGGGGGTAAAACGGGAGCAGTTCTTC.

In this sample, this clonotype turned up many times. In nucleotides, the CDR3 is TGCAGTGCTAAAGGGACGTCGTCTAGCACAGATACGCAGTATTTT. This gives the protein CSAKGTSSSTDTQYF. The chain recombines TRBV20-1 with TRBJ2-3; either TRBD1 or TRBD2 may supply D (5 bases each). Germline values: CDR1 DFQATT, CDR2 SNEGSKA (reference sequence). The V end was cut by 4 bases, the J end by 0 bases, with 14 bases between. This CDR3 has 15 residues.

At least ten counts were recorded for this clonotype. This chain links TRBV9 with TRBJ2-4, with a tentative D call TRBD2 (7 bases). The CDR3 has 15 residues. Germline V gene sequence: CDR1 SGDLS, CDR2 YYNGEE. Trimming pared 0 bases from V and 5 bases from J, leaving 12 bases between. The CDR3 here is CASSVEAGAENIQYF. DNA for the CDR3: TGTGCCAGCAGCGTAGAGGCGGGGGCGGAAAACATTCAGTACTTC.

In its sample, this clonotype was seen many times. This chain joins TRBV9 and TRBJ2-5, with TRBD2 identical over 8 bases. From germline, CDR1 is SGDLS and CDR2 YYNGEE. J was trimmed by 5 bases and V by 3 bases; bases with no gene match: 12. This CDR3 has 16 amino acids. CDR3 residues: CASSGGTSGGRETQYF. DNA of the CDR3: TGTGCCAGCAGCGGAGGGACAAGCGGGGGACGCGAGACCCAGTACTTC.

The DNA for the CDR3 is TGTGCCAGCATGGGACTAGCGGAGGATACGCAGTATTTT. Encoded protein: CASMGLAEDTQYF. The chain has TRBV2 and TRBJ2-3, with TRBD2 matching 11 bases. The germline gives CDR1 SNHLY, CDR2 FYNNEI. The ends lost 7 bases at V and 6 bases at J; junction bases unmatched: 3. There are 13 residues in the CDR3.

This clonotype was seen a handful of times. The chain has TRBV20-1 and TRBJ1-5; no clear D. Trimming stripped 0 bases from V and 4 bases from J, with 13 bases between. The CDR3 is 15 amino acids. Germline-derived CDR1 and CDR2 are DFQATT and SNEGSKA (reference sequence). CDR3 loop: CSAREQSGRNQPQHF. The CDR3, as DNA: TGCAGTGCTAGAGAGCAGAGTGGGAGGAATCAGCCCCAGCATTTT.

This clonotype occurred many times. This chain links TRBV5-1 with TRBJ2-1; 8 bases are shared with TRBD2. With 1 base clipped from V and 6 bases from J, the junction kept 3 bases outside the gene matches. The CDR3 contains 14 residues. Germline-derived CDR1 and CDR2 are SGHRS and YFSETQ. The CDR3 protein is CASSLSLAGNEQFF. Written as DNA, the CDR3 is TGCGCCAGCAGCTTGTCGCTAGCGGGCAATGAGCAGTTCTTC. The full variable domain, its missing parts supplied by reference TRBV5-1 and TRBJ2-1, is KAGVTQTPRYLIKTRGQQVTLSCSPISGHRSVSWYQQTPGQGLQFLFEYFSETQRNKGNFPGRFSGRQFSNSRSEMNVSTLELGDSALYLCASSLSLAGNEQFFGPGTRLTVL.

This clonotype was seen many times. This chain uses TRBV5-1 with TRBJ2-3; maybe TRBD1 (6 bases). V lost 1 base and J 1 base, leaving 7 bases between the germline ends. The CDR3 consists of 14 residues. The V gene's germline CDR1 is SGHRS and CDR2 YFSETQ. The CDR3 reads CASSLNRGTDTQYF. The CDR3 region has the DNA TGCGCCAGCAGCTTGAACAGGGGCACAGATACGCAGTATTTT.

This clonotype was counted at least ten times. The chain employs TRBV20-1 and TRBJ2-3; a weak D match, TRBD1 (5 bases). Germline CDR1 is DFQATT and CDR2 is SNEGSKA (reference sequence). The CDR3 has 15 residues. Trimming left V 0 bases short and J 4 bases short, with 14 bases between. The CDR3 coding sequence is TGCAGTGCTAGAGATCAGGGCAGGGCGGCAGATACGCAGTATTTT. Its protein product is CSARDQGRAADTQYF.

This clonotype was seen ten or more times. The chain recombines TRBV18 with TRBJ2-7, with D hard to call. CDR1 and CDR2 from the germline V gene are KGHSH and LQKENI. CDR3 size: 14 residues. With 2 bases removed from V and 2 bases from J, the gap between germline ends came to 10 bases. CDR3 sequence reads: CASSPTASPYEQYF. In DNA form, the CDR3 reads TGTGCCAGCTCACCAACTGCCAGCCCCTACGAGCAGTACTTC.

The sample holds many counts of this clonotype. The V gene is TRBV6-1, the J gene TRBJ1-2; 9 positions match TRBD1. The V gene's germline CDR1 is MNHNS and CDR2 SASEGT. V lost 7 bases and J lost 0; bases outside the gene matches: 15. The CDR3 covers 18 residues. CDR3 protein: CASNVPGQGGLANYGYTF. CDR3 DNA sequence: TGTGCCAGCAATGTCCCGGGACAGGGAGGTCTAGCTAACTATGGCTACACCTTC.

The table lists this clonotype with many counts. This chain links TRBV27 with TRBJ1-4; D not certain. Germline V gene sequence: CDR1 MNHEY, CDR2 SMNVEV (reference sequence). This CDR3 is built from 15 residues. V was trimmed by 2 bases and J by 3 bases, leaving 10 bases between them. CDR3 coding DNA: TGTGCCAGCAGTTTAAGAGGGCAGGCTAATGAAAAACTGTTTTTT. This encodes CASSLRGQANEKLFF.

This clonotype appeared many times. The chain carries TRBV6-1 and TRBJ2-5; D could derive from TRBD1 or TRBD2 (5 bases each). CDR3 length: 14 amino acids. The V end was cut by 8 bases, the J end by 1 base, with 14 bases between. Germline lookup yields CDR1 MNHNS and CDR2 SASEGT. CDR3 coding DNA: TGTGCCAGCCTGTGGGGACCCTTCCAAGAGACCCAGTACTTC. Translated: CASLWGPFQETQYF.

This clonotype was seen many times. This chain connects TRBV5-1 to TRBJ2-7, with D hard to call. The germline V gene encodes CDR1 SGHRS and CDR2 YFSETQ. There are 16 residues in the CDR3. Trimming took off 0 bases at V and 2 bases at J, with 15 bases between the two ends. Written as DNA, the CDR3 is TGCGCCAGCAGCTTGGGACAAGGGCATAGGACCTACGAGCAGTACTTC. This codes for CASSLGQGHRTYEQYF.

This clonotype was counted at least ten times. V gene TRBV5-5 combines with J gene TRBJ1-2; a possible D gene is TRBD1 (6 bases). The germline CDR1 and CDR2 sequences are SGHKS and YYEKEE (reference sequence). The CDR3 spans 16 residues. V dropped 0 bases and J dropped 6 bases, with 18 bases sitting between them. The CDR3 sequence: CASSLDLGQGGNGYTF. CDR3 coding DNA: TGTGCCAGCAGCTTGGATCTCGGACAAGGGGGGAATGGCTACACCTTC.

This clonotype came up a few times. This could be a read error, since a much larger clone is one nucleotide away. This sequence joins TRBV5-1 and TRBJ2-1; 9 bases map to TRBD2. CDR3 length: 17 residues. CDR1 SGHRS and CDR2 YFSETQ come from the germline V gene. The V gene end was trimmed by 1 base and the J gene end by 3 bases; junction bases not matched to a gene: 8. The CDR3 protein is CASSLQILAGNYNEQFF. Here the CDR3 DNA reads TGCGCCAGCAGCTTGCAAATCCTAGCGGGGAACTACAATGAGCAGTTCTTC.

This clonotype was counted many times. V gene TRBV18 combines with J gene TRBJ1-1; D remains ambiguous. CDR1 is KGHSH, CDR2 LQKENI, per germline. Trimming stripped 2 bases from V and 7 bases from J, with 17 bases between. This CDR3 has 15 residues. The CDR3 DNA reads TGTGCCAGCTCACCATTTGCGGAAGTCCCCCATGAAGCTTTCTTT. Its protein is CASSPFAEVPHEAFF.

This clonotype was detected a few times. The chain is built from TRBV12-3 or TRBV12-4 and TRBJ2-2, with 7 bases that match TRBD1. J gave up 6 bases and V 6 bases, and 4 bases lay outside the gene matches. The CDR3 consists of 13 residues. In DNA form, the CDR3 reads TGTGCCAGCAGCAGTACAGGGGCCGGGGAGCTGTTTTTT. It specifies CASSSTGAGELFF.

This sequence joins TRBV5-1 and TRBJ1-5; 8 nucleotides line up with TRBD1. Germline CDR1 is SGHRS and CDR2 is YFSETQ. Losses at the gene ends were 5 bases for V and 2 bases for J; bases not matched to a gene: 6. This CDR3 region has 15 residues. CDR3 region: CASRLTGDGNQPQHF. DNA for the CDR3: TGCGCCAGCAGACTGACAGGGGATGGCAATCAGCCCCAGCATTTT.

This clonotype was found many times. The chain combines TRBV7-2 with TRBJ2-7; D might be TRBD2 (6 bases). This CDR3 has 13 residues. Germline CDR1 reads SGHTA; CDR2 reads FQGNSA. V gave up 4 bases and J gave up 7 bases, with 14 bases separating them. The chain's CDR3 is CASSSTTSGEQYF. DNA for the CDR3: TGTGCCAGCAGCTCGACTACCAGCGGGGAGCAGTACTTC.

This clonotype was detected many times. The V call is TRBV12-3 or TRBV12-4, the J call TRBJ1-2; 9 bases are a match to TRBD1. CDR3 length: 14 amino acids. Germline trimming cut 5 bases from V and 7 bases from J; bases unmatched to any gene: 8. CDR3 sequence reads: CASSDPGTGLGYTF. The CDR3 DNA follows: TGTGCCAGCAGTGATCCCGGGACAGGGCTTGGCTACACCTTC.

This clonotype was picked up a small number of times. In DNA form, the CDR3 reads TGTGCCAGCACTCCCGGGGGCACAGATACGCAGTATTTT. Protein product: CASTPGGTDTQYF. J is TRBJ2-3 and V is TRBV12-3 or TRBV12-4; D perhaps matches TRBD2 (5 bases). The V and J ends lost 7 bases and 1 base respectively, with 9 bases between them. The CDR3 totals 13 residues.

The rearrangement joins TRBV7-7 to TRBJ2-5; 8 nucleotides line up with TRBD2. V lost 5 bases to trimming and J lost 7 bases; unmatched junction nucleotides: 9. Germline values: CDR1 SSHAT, CDR2 FNYEAQ (reference sequence). The CDR3 has 14 residues. CDR3: CASSPTSGGGTQYF. DNA for the CDR3: TGTGCCAGCAGCCCTACTAGCGGAGGGGGGACCCAGTACTTC.

Many counts were recorded for this clonotype. The chain carries TRBV27 and TRBJ2-3; D uncertain. The CDR3 length is 18 residues. Germline CDR1 and CDR2: MNHEY and SMNVEV (reference sequence). Trimming removed 6 bases at V and 2 bases at J, with 24 bases between. In nucleotides, the CDR3 is TGTGCCAGCAGCAACCGTAGGACGGCGTCTACTTACACAGATACGCAGTATTTT. It translates to CASSNRRTASTYTDTQYF.